The clone carrying this TCR beta chain is a singleton in its sample. The target antigen is unknown. The method was immunoSEQ multiplex PCR; TCRdb's version includes in-frame clones alone and lacks a portion of them. In the table there are 85,000 to 90,000 clones, roughly 90% of which are singletons. The record originates from a study of T cell responses to AZD1222 COVID-19 vaccine. Study results and limitations: The study found vaccine-associated CD4 TCRs spanning spike, dominant at 160-218 and 743-854. White British people made up most donors, females outnumbered males, and clonal diversity was possibly underestimated. A reported finding is that nearly half of spike-specific TCRs target unmutated variant regions.

V was trimmed by 6 bases and J by 7 bases, leaving 13 bases between them. This CDR3 is built from 14 residues. The germline V gene encodes CDR1 SNHLY and CDR2 FYNNEI. The specimen comprised peripheral blood, sampled on day 0 of AZD1222 vaccination. This sequence joins TRBV2 and TRBJ1-6, with a weak D call TRBD1 (5 bases). The source is an adult in good health. The chain's CDR3 is CASSTGRGNSPLHF. CDR3 DNA sequence: TGTGCCAGCAGCACGGGGAGGGGAAATTCACCCCTCCACTTT.